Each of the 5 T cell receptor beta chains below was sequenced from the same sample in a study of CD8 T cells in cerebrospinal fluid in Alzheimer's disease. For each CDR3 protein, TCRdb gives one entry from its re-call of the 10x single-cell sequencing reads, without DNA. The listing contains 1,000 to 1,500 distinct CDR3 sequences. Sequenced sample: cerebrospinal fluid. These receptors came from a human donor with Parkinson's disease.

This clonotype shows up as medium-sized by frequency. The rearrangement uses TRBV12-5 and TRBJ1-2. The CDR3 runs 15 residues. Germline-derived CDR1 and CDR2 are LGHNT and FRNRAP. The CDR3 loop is CASGLVPNTLNGYTF.

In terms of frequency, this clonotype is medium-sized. CDR3 region: CASSSRGTSNTEAFF. This sequence joins TRBV28 and TRBJ1-1; there is no DNA to check the TCRdb D call of TRBD1. The CDR3 extends over 15 amino acids. In germline, CDR1 is MDHEN, CDR2 SYDVKM.

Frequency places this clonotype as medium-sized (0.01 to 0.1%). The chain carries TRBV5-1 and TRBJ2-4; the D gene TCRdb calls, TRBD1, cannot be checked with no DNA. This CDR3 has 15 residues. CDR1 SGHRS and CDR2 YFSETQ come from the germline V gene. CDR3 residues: CASSLGGDRSNIQYF.

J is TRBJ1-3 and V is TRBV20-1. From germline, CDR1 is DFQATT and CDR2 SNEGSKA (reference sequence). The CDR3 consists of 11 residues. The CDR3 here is CSAILGNTIYF.

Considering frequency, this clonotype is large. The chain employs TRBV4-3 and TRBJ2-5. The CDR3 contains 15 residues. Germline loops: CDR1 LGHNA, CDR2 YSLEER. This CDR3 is CASSQSHGLEETQYF.